This T cell receptor beta chain was observed in a study of cytomegalovirus exposure and HLA in healthy donors. Study in general: Sequencing of about 179 million T cells in an earlier analysis found roughly 120 million unique TCR beta sequences. An early data release held some 89 million unique TCRs from HLA-typed donors. Study-level results: A later analysis linked a missense variant in DCLRE1C to the trimming of TCR beta V and J genes. Among TCR beta chains, those listed as cytomegalovirus-associated numbered approximately 150.

The primer mix had 60 Vbeta and 13 Jbeta primers. Data came from immunoSEQ multiplex PCR; TCRdb stores just in-frame clones and leaves some out. Here the sample spans under 200,000 clones, approximately 80% being singletons. A word on this clone: The antigen is undetermined.

The CDR3 has 16 amino acids. Germline V CDR1 and CDR2: LNHNV, YYDKDF (reference sequence). With 5 bases clipped from V and 3 bases from J, the junction kept 7 bases outside the gene matches. Specimen: PBMCs. This receptor was taken from a woman aged 50 to 60 in good health and CMV-seronegative. The chain has TRBV15 and TRBJ2-1, with TRBD2 matching over 10 bases. CDR3 protein: CATSGPLAGSYNEQFF. CDR3 sequence (DNA): TGTGCCACCAGCGGACCACTAGCGGGGAGCTACAATGAGCAGTTCTTC.